The 30 T cell receptor beta chains presented below share a single source sample, sequenced in a study of human T cells and chemical hapten exposure. Time point specified: patch test 3, about 24 weeks after DPC sensitization. Treatment specified: therapeutic diphenylcyclopropenone sensitization with weekly scalp DPC. TCRdb re-analysed the RACE reads in MiXCR, keeping a single row per CDR3 protein. The repertoire consists of just under 60,000 distinct CDR3 sequences, with approximately 13% occurring once and the leading ten covering 2.4%. Source: whole blood, taken in connection with sensitization to the hapten diphenylcyclopropenone (DPC). These receptors came from a man aged 30 to 45 with alopecia areata. Some clones in this sample may be carry-over from other donors' samples.

The chain carries TRBV20-1 and TRBJ1-1; D is perhaps TRBD1 (5 bases). Looked up from germline, CDR1 is DFQATT and CDR2 is SNEGSKA (reference sequence). Deletions cut 0 bases from V and 4 bases from J, with 12 bases between. This CDR3 has 14 residues. This CDR3 is CSARDRRGVTEAFF. The CDR3 DNA is TGCAGTGCTAGAGATAGAAGGGGAGTCACTGAAGCTTTCTTT.

This clonotype was counted between two and nine times. V gene TRBV9 combines with J gene TRBJ2-1; TRBD1 matches at 8 bases. The V and J ends lost 1 base and 4 bases, in that order; junction bases with no gene match: 7. The CDR3 sequence is 16 residues long. CDR1 is SGDLS and CDR2 is YYNGEE in the germline V gene. In DNA, the CDR3 is TGTGCCAGCAGCGTATCAGGGGGCGCGGAGTACAATGAGCAGTTCTTC. It encodes CASSVSGGAEYNEQFF.

The chain couples TRBV5-1 to TRBJ2-5; D is unclear. V lost 0 bases and J 2 bases, leaving 8 bases between the germline ends. The CDR3 length is 14 residues. Germline V gene data show CDR1 as SGHRS and CDR2 as YFSETQ. The CDR3 loop reads CASSLEGPQETQYF. CDR3 DNA sequence: TGCGCCAGCAGCTTGGAAGGTCCACAAGAGACCCAGTACTTC.

This clonotype came up many times. This sequence joins TRBV9 and TRBJ2-7, with D hard to call. This CDR3 contains 15 residues. Germline V gene sequence: CDR1 SGDLS, CDR2 YYNGEE. V was pared by 0 bases and J by 0 bases, with 10 bases between. The CDR3 region has the DNA TGTGCCAGCAGCGTAGGTCAGGAGATCTCCTACGAGCAGTACTTC. It translates to CASSVGQEISYEQYF.

The chain links TRBV21-1 to TRBJ2-3; the tabulated D call, TRBD1, remains unverified against the DNA. TRBV21-1 constitutes a pseudogene. This CDR3 spans 13 amino acids. In nucleotides, the CDR3 is TGTGCCAGCAGCGCCGGACAACCCAGATACGCAGTATTT. Translated: CASSAGQPRYAVF.

In its sample, this clonotype was seen many times. The chain links TRBV7-8 to TRBJ1-1; TRBD1 might be the D (5 bases). This CDR3 is built from 14 residues. Trimming cost V 2 bases and J 5 bases, with 12 bases left between them. In germline, CDR1 is SGHVS, CDR2 FQNEAQ. CDR3 in DNA: TGTGCCAGCAGCTTATTAAAAGGGGTTACTGAAGCTTTCTTT. This codes for CASSLLKGVTEAFF.

The chain couples TRBV7-9 to TRBJ2-7; TRBD1 matches at 7 bases. Germline CDR1 SEHNR, CDR2 FQNEAQ (reference sequence). V shed 5 bases, J shed 3 bases, and the junction held 7 bases outside the gene matches. There are 14 residues in the CDR3. CDR3 DNA sequence: TGTGCCAGCAGCCTTGGACAGGTACTCTACGAGCAGTACTTC. It codes for CASSLGQVLYEQYF.

This clonotype has just a few counts. V and J are TRBV11-2 and TRBJ2-5, with a weak D call TRBD2 (6 bases). This CDR3 spans 15 amino acids. Trimming left V 5 bases short and J 4 bases short, with 17 bases between. In germline, CDR1 is SGHAT, CDR2 FQNNGV. This CDR3 is CASSPRWGGAETQYF. CDR3 sequence (DNA): TGTGCCAGCAGCCCCCGATGGGGAGGTGCAGAGACCCAGTACTTC.

This clonotype has more than one count but fewer than ten. This chain links TRBV12-3 or TRBV12-4 with TRBJ1-5; D gene uncertain. V shed 6 bases and J shed 0 bases, with 9 bases lying between them. There are 14 residues in the CDR3. CDR3 loop: CASSPIYSNQPQHF. The CDR3 DNA reads as TGTGCCAGCAGCCCTATCTATAGCAATCAGCCCCAGCATTTT.

This clonotype showed up many times. V is TRBV29-1 and J is TRBJ2-7; 9 bases line up with TRBD1. J lost 3 bases, V lost 7 bases, and 7 bases had no gene match. This CDR3 contains 13 residues. Germline V CDR1 and CDR2: SQVTM, ANQGSEA. The DNA of the CDR3 is TGCAGCGACCTGGACAGGGGAAGCTACGAGCAGTACTTC. Its protein product is CSDLDRGSYEQYF.

This clonotype has ten or more counts. J is TRBJ2-3 and V is TRBV5-4; 12 bases align to TRBD2. The CDR3 sequence is 17 residues long. Germline CDR1 is SGHNT and CDR2 is YYREEE (reference sequence). The trim removed 0 bases at V and 9 bases at J, leaving 11 bases unmatched. The CDR3 here is CASSLDLASGGGRTQYF. In DNA, the CDR3 is TGTGCCAGCAGCTTGGACTTGGCTAGCGGGGGGGGTAGGACGCAGTATTTT.

This clonotype was seen at least ten times. The CDR3 coding sequence is TGTGCCAGCTCACCATCCCTCTCCGGGACAGGGGGCTACGAGCAGTACTTC. Amino acids: CASSPSLSGTGGYEQYF. V is TRBV18 and J is TRBJ2-7; 11 bases map to TRBD1. Germline V gene sequence: CDR1 KGHSH, CDR2 LQKENI. CDR3 size: 17 residues. The V segment lost 2 bases and the J segment 3 bases; nucleotides outside the gene matches: 9.

This clonotype was detected many times. The genes are TRBV5-1 and TRBJ2-7, with TRBD1 matching over 7 bases. The CDR3 runs to 15 residues. The junction had 5 bases not matched to a gene; V was cut back by 1 base and J by 1 base. Germline CDR1 is SGHRS and CDR2 is YFSETQ. CDR3 in amino acids: CASSLRAGGSYEQYF. CDR3 nucleotide sequence: TGCGCCAGCAGCTTGAGGGCAGGGGGATCCTACGAGCAGTACTTC. The complete variable domain, with remaining parts taken from reference TRBV5-1 and TRBJ2-7, reads KAGVTQTPRYLIKTRGQQVTLSCSPISGHRSVSWYQQTPGQGLQFLFEYFSETQRNKGNFPGRFSGRQFSNSRSEMNVSTLELGDSALYLCASSLRAGGSYEQYFGPGTRLTVT.

In this sample, this clonotype turned up many times. This chain joins TRBV7-8 and TRBJ1-1, with 7 bases fitting TRBD1. Germline trimming cut 5 bases from V and 2 bases from J; bases unmatched to any gene: 8. From germline, CDR1 is SGHVS and CDR2 FQNEAQ. The CDR3 totals 15 residues. CDR3 amino acids: CASSKTGSVNTEAFF. CDR3 DNA: TGTGCCAGCAGCAAGACAGGGTCGGTCAACACTGAAGCTTTCTTT.

This clonotype was counted between two and nine times. The rearrangement links TRBV11-3 to TRBJ2-5; 11 bases align to TRBD2. CDR1 and CDR2 from the germline V gene are SGHNT and YENEEA. CDR3 size: 15 residues. Trimming cost V 3 bases and J 1 base; bases outside gene matches: 1. The CDR3 spells CASSFSGGGQETQYF. Here the CDR3 DNA reads TGTGCCAGCAGCTTTAGCGGGGGGGGCCAAGAGACCCAGTACTTC.

This CDR3 is CASSVDPRGTGELFF. Written as DNA, the CDR3 is TGTGCCAGCAGCGTAGACCCCCGGGGCACCGGGGAGCTGTTTTTT. The J gene is TRBJ2-2, the V gene TRBV9, with D tentatively TRBD2 (5 bases). Germline V gene sequence: CDR1 SGDLS, CDR2 YYNGEE. Between the trimmed V and J ends, which lost 0 bases and 4 bases, there was a span of 10 bases. This CDR3 has 15 residues.

The rearrangement links TRBV3-1 to TRBJ2-7; D is perhaps TRBD1 (5 bases). This CDR3 region has 15 residues. Trimming cost V 4 bases and J 2 bases, with 15 bases left between them. CDR1 LGHDT and CDR2 YNNKEL come from the germline V gene (reference sequence). The CDR3 bases are TGTGCCAGCAGCCCTCCCCCAGGGTTAACCTACGAGCAGTACTTC. Translated, it gives CASSPPPGLTYEQYF.

The sample holds a few counts of this clonotype. The chain links TRBV29-1 to TRBJ1-1; tentatively, D is TRBD1 (6 bases). V gave up 4 bases and J gave up 4 bases, with 16 bases separating them. The germline V gene has CDR1 SQVTM and CDR2 ANQGSEA. CDR3 length equals 14 residues. DNA for the CDR3: TGCAGCGTTGCTGGGGTAGGGGGGAGCACTGAAGCTTTCTTT. This codes for CSVAGVGGSTEAFF. The full variable domain, with the rest looked up from reference TRBV29-1 and TRBJ1-1, is SAVISQKPSRDICQRGTSLTIQCQVDSQVTMMFWYRQQPGQSLTLIATANQGSEATYESGFVIDKFPISRPNLTFSTLTVSNMSPEDSSIYLCSVAGVGGSTEAFFGQGTRLTVV.

This clonotype was detected ten times or more. The chain couples TRBV6-5 to TRBJ1-6, with unresolved D. The ends were cut back, 7 bases at V and 12 bases at J, with 16 bases in the middle. Germline-derived CDR1 and CDR2 are MNHEY and SVGAGI. This CDR3 comprises 13 residues. CDR3 protein: CASKTGTRRPLHF. CDR3 coding DNA: TGTGCCAGCAAAACCGGTACCCGTAGACCCCTCCACTTT.

In its sample, this clonotype was seen many times. This chain links TRBV6-5 with TRBJ2-1; D may match TRBD1 or TRBD2 (6 bases each). Germline lookup yields CDR1 MNHEY and CDR2 SVGAGI. V was trimmed by 1 base and J by 8 bases, leaving 12 bases between them. The CDR3 covers 14 residues. The CDR3 DNA sequence: TGTGCCAGCAGTTACTGGGGGGCAGGCGATGAGCAGTTCTTC. This gives the protein CASSYWGAGDEQFF.

This clonotype was detected a few times. CDR3 in amino acids: CASSPETWDRENTEAFF. The DNA for the CDR3 is TGCGCCAGCAGCCCCGAGACCTGGGACAGAGAGAACACTGAAGCTTTCTTT. J is TRBJ1-1 and V is TRBV4-3; 7 nucleotides line up with TRBD1. The CDR3 covers 17 residues. With V trimmed by 4 bases and J by 1 base, 12 bases remained unmatched. In germline, CDR1 is LGHNA, CDR2 YSLEER.

The chain has TRBV5-1 and TRBJ2-3; D is perhaps TRBD1 or TRBD2 (5 bases each). The CDR3 has 14 residues. Germline lookup yields CDR1 SGHRS and CDR2 YFSETQ. V gave up 1 base and J gave up 4 bases, with 10 bases separating them. CDR3 sequence (DNA): TGCGCCAGCAGCTTGATGGGGGTTCCAGATACGCAGTATTTT. Amino acid sequence: CASSLMGVPDTQYF.

There are a few counts of this clonotype. V and J are TRBV7-8 and TRBJ2-6, with D uncertain. Trimming shortened V by 2 bases and J by 0 bases, and 11 bases separated the two germline ends. Germline CDR1 and CDR2: SGHVS and FQNEAQ. This CDR3 is built from 17 residues. The CDR3 region is CASSLFGRTSGANVLTF. The CDR3 DNA reads TGTGCCAGCAGCTTATTCGGCCGGACCTCTGGGGCCAACGTCCTGACTTTC.

This clonotype was seen repeatedly, ten times or more. The chain couples TRBV6-2 or TRBV6-3 to TRBJ2-1; 9 bases fit TRBD2. Losses at the gene ends were 5 bases for V and 4 bases for J; bases not matched to a gene: 9. The CDR3 runs to 16 residues. Germline V lookup: CDR1 MNHEY, CDR2 SVGEGT. DNA of the CDR3: TGTGCCAGCAGTACCTCAGAGCGGGGGGATTACAATGAGCAGTTCTTC. It codes for CASSTSERGDYNEQFF.

The chain uses TRBV19 and TRBJ2-5, with D perhaps TRBD2 (5 bases). CDR1 LNHDA and CDR2 SQIVND come from the germline V gene (reference sequence). The CDR3 is 15 amino acids. Between the trimmed V and J ends, which lost 1 base and 1 base, there was a span of 10 bases. The CDR3 coding sequence is TGTGCCAGTAGTATAGGTGCAGCGGCCCAAGAGACCCAGTACTTC. It translates to CASSIGAAAQETQYF. Full variable domain (rest looked up from reference TRBV19 and TRBJ2-5): DGGITQSPKYLFRKEGQNVTLSCEQNLNHDAMYWYRQDPGQGLRLIYYSQIVNDFQKGDIAEGYSVSREKKESFPLTVTSAQKNPTAFYLCASSIGAAAQETQYFGPGTRLLVL.

This clonotype was recorded a few times. The chain uses TRBV12-3 or TRBV12-4 and TRBJ1-4; no firm D call. Trimming removed 5 bases from V and 0 bases from J, with 10 bases in between. The CDR3 covers 15 residues. The CDR3 loop reads CASSLLPATNEKLFF. The CDR3 bases are TGTGCCAGCAGTCTTCTTCCGGCAACTAATGAAAAACTGTTTTTT.

This clonotype was counted only a few times. The V and J genes are TRBV30 and TRBJ1-1, with TRBD1 as a possible D gene (5 bases). Trimming cost V 5 bases and J 1 base, with 8 bases left between them. Germline V CDR1 and CDR2: GTSNPN, SVGIG (reference sequence). The CDR3 totals 12 residues. CDR3 nucleotide sequence: TGTGCCTGGGATCAGGGGAACACTGAAGCTTTCTTT. This translates into CAWDQGNTEAFF. The full variable domain, its missing parts supplied by reference TRBV30 and TRBJ1-1, is SQTIHQWPATLVQPVGSPLSLECTVEGTSNPNLYWYRQAAGRGLQLLFYSVGIGQISSEVPQNLSASRPQDRQFILSSKKLLLSDSGFYLCAWDQGNTEAFFGQGTRLTVV.

This chain connects TRBV11-1 to TRBJ1-1; D not resolved. The CDR3 runs 14 residues. Germline V lookup: CDR1 SGHAT, CDR2 FQDESV (reference sequence). Trimming removed 0 bases from V and 3 bases from J, with 8 bases in between. In DNA form, the CDR3 reads TGTGCCAGCAGCTTAGCTAGAAGGGACACTGAAGCTTTCTTT. Its translation is CASSLARRDTEAFF.

This clonotype was seen many times. The chain recombines TRBV5-6 with TRBJ2-7; D may be TRBD1 (6 bases). The CDR3 is 11 amino acids. Germline loops: CDR1 SGHDT, CDR2 YYEEEE. Between the trimmed V and J ends, which lost 4 bases and 8 bases, there was a span of 10 bases. This CDR3 reads CASSGGPKQYF. The CDR3 bases are TGTGCCAGCAGCGGGGGCCCAAAGCAGTACTTC.

This clonotype has a handful of counts. The chain carries TRBV20-1 and TRBJ2-7; 7 bases match TRBD2. Germline V gene lookup returns CDR1 DFQATT and CDR2 SNEGSKA (reference sequence). Unmatched junction bases numbered 5, after V lost 0 bases and J lost 0 bases. There are 15 residues in the CDR3. As DNA, the CDR3 is TGCAGTGCTAGAGATCCTAGCGGAACCTCCTACGAGCAGTACTTC. It translates to CSARDPSGTSYEQYF.